This T cell receptor (beta chain) was identified during a study of PD-L1 blockade in urothelial cancer. At the level of the study: Patients went on atezolizumab in about 2014, receiving 1,200 mg intravenously every 3 weeks. T cell content in blood samples showed a median of about 140,000. Blood was analyzed 3 weeks (second dose) and 6 weeks after treatment start.

Time point: pretreatment peripheral blood. Samples spanned pretreatment and treatment, with 1 to 8 time points per patient. Germline CDR1 SGHRS, CDR2 YFSETQ. This CDR3 is built from 15 residues. Trimming took 7 bases from V and 6 from J; bases not matched to a gene: 10. Sequencing used immunoSEQ multiplex PCR; TCRdb keeps in-frame clones, though not all of them. The sample contains approximately 52,000 clones, about 85% of which appear only once. Sequencing was performed on PBMCs, taken around atezolizumab (anti-PD-L1) treatment. This chain connects TRBV5-1 to TRBJ1-6; TRBD1 matches 7 bases. This TCR was recovered from a man in his 70s with urothelial cancer. The CDR3 region has the DNA TGCGCCAGCTCCCCCACTTACAGGGGTAATTCACCCCTCCACTTT. Amino acid sequence: CASSPTYRGNSPLHF.